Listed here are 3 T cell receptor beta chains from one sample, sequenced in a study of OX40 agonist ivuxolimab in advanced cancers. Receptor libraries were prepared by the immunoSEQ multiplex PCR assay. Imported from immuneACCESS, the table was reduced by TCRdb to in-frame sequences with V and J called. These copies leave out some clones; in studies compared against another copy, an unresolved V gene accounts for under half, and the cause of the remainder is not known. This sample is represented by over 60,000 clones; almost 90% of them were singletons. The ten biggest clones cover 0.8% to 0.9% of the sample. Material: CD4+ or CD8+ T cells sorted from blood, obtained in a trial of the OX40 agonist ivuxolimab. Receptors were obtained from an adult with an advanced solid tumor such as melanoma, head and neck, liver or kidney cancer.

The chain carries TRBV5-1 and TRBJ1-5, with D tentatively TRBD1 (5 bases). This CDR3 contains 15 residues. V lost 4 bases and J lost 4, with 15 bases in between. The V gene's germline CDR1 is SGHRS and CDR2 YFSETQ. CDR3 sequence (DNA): TGCGCCAGCAGCCCGCACGGGGGGGGGAATCAGCCCCAGCATTTT. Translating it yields CASSPHGGGNQPQHF.

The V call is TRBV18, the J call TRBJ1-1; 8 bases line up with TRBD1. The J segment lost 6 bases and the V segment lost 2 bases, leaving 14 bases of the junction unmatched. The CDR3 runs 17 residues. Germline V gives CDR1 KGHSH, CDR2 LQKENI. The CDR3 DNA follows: TGTGCCAGCTCACCATTGCGTCAATTTGACAGGGGATCTGAAGCTTTCTTT. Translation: CASSPLRQFDRGSEAFF.

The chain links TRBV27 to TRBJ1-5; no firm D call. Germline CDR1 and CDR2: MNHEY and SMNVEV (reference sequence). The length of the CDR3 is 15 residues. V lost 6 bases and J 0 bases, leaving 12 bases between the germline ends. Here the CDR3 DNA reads TGTGCCAGCAGATCAGCTTTGTTTAGCAATCAGCCCCAGCATTTT. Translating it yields CASRSALFSNQPQHF.